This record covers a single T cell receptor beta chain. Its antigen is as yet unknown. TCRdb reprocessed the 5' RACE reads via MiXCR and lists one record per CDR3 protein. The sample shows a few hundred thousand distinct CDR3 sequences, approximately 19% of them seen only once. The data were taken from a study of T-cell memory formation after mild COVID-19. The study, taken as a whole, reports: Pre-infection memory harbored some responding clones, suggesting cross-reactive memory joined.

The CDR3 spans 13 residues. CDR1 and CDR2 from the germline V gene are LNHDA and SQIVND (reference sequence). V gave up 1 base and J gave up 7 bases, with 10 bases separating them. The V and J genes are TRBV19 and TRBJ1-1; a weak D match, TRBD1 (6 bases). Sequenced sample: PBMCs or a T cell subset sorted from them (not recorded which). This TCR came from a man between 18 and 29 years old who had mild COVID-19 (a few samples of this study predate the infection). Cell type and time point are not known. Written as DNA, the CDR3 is TGTGCCAGTAGTATAGGATTGACAGGTGAAGCTTTCTTT. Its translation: CASSIGLTGEAFF.